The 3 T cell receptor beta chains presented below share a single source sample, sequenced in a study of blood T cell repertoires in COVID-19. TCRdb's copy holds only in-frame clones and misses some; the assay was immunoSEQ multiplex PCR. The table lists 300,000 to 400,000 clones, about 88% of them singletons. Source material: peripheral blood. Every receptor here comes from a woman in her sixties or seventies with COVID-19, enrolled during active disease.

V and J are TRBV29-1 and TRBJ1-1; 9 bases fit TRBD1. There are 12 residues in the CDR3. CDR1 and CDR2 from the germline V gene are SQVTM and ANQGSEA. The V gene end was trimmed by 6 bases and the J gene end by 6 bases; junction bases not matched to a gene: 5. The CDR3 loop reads CSVSGQGAEAFF. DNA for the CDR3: TGCAGCGTATCGGGACAGGGCGCTGAAGCTTTCTTT.

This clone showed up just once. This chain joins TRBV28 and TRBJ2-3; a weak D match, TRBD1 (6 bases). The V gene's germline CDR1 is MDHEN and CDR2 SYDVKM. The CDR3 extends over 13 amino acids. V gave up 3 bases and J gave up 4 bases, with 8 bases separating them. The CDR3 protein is CASSFSGADTQYF. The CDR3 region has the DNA TGTGCCAGCAGTTTCTCAGGGGCAGATACGCAGTATTTT.

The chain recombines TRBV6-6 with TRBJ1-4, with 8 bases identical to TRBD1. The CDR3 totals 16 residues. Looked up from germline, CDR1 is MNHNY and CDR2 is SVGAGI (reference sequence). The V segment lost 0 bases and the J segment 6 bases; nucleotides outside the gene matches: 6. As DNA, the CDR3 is TGTGCCAGCAGTTACTCTTCAGGGGGCGCTGATGAAAAACTGTTTTTT. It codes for CASSYSSGGADEKLFF.